The 25 T cell receptor beta chains presented below share a single source sample, sequenced in a study of T cell responses to AZD1222 COVID-19 vaccine. Generated by immunoSEQ multiplex PCR, the TCRdb table keeps only in-frame clones and is missing some. Of 140,000 to 150,000 clones listed, around 88% are singletons. The sample in question was peripheral blood, obtained on day 0 of AZD1222 vaccination. The receptors derive from an adult in good health.

The chain recombines TRBV11-2 with TRBJ2-3; D is uncertain. This CDR3 comprises 14 residues. In germline, CDR1 is SGHAT, CDR2 FQNNGV. With 3 bases removed from V and 2 bases from J, the gap between germline ends came to 9 bases. The CDR3 here is CASSFGLVTDTQYF. The CDR3 DNA reads TGTGCCAGCAGCTTTGGTCTGGTCACAGATACGCAGTATTTT.

CDR3 sequence (DNA): TGTGCCAGCAGTTACTCGACGGCAGGGGGCTACGAGCAGTACTTC. Translation gives CASSYSTAGGYEQYF. The chain couples TRBV6-5 to TRBJ2-7, with 7 nucleotides matching TRBD1. Germline assignment: CDR1 MNHEY and CDR2 SVGAGI. The CDR3 totals 15 residues. V dropped 0 bases and J dropped 3; count of bases not matched to a gene: 5.

The chain uses TRBV19 and TRBJ1-3, with D possibly matching TRBD1 (6 bases). The CDR3 contains 15 residues. Germline CDR1 is LNHDA and CDR2 is SQIVND (reference sequence). V was trimmed by 3 bases and J by 0 bases, leaving 9 bases between them. The CDR3, as DNA: TGTGCCAGTAGTATCAGGGGAGTCTCTGGAAACACCATATATTTT. It specifies CASSIRGVSGNTIYF.

This rearrangement joins TRBV28 to TRBJ1-3; D is unresolved. This CDR3 is built from 13 residues. Germline-derived CDR1 and CDR2 are MDHEN and SYDVKM. V gave up 6 bases and J gave up 4 bases, with 10 bases separating them. The DNA of the CDR3 is TGTGCCAGCAGAGGGCCGAGCGGAAACACCATATATTTT. Residues: CASRGPSGNTIYF.

This clone is a singleton in its sample. The rearrangement uses TRBV30 and TRBJ1-4; 8 nucleotides match TRBD1. Unmatched junction bases numbered 10, after V lost 2 bases and J lost 8 bases. The CDR3 covers 15 residues. The germline V gene has CDR1 GTSNPN and CDR2 SVGIG (reference sequence). This CDR3 is CAWSSGQGAFEKLFF. CDR3 DNA: TGTGCCTGGAGTTCCGGACAGGGAGCTTTCGAAAAACTGTTTTTT. Drawing the rest from reference TRBV30 and TRBJ1-4, the complete variable domain is SQTIHQWPATLVQPVGSPLSLECTVEGTSNPNLYWYRQAAGRGLQLLFYSVGIGQISSEVPQNLSASRPQDRQFILSSKKLLLSDSGFYLCAWSSGQGAFEKLFFGSGTQLSVL.

This chain links TRBV6-5 with TRBJ1-2, with 8 bases identical to TRBD1. This CDR3 has 15 residues. With 6 bases clipped from V and 3 bases from J, the junction kept 9 bases outside the gene matches. From germline, CDR1 is MNHEY and CDR2 SVGAGI. This CDR3 is CASSQPGGADYGYTF. As DNA, the CDR3 is TGTGCCAGCAGCCAGCCAGGGGGCGCGGACTATGGCTACACCTTC.

This clone was recorded a few times. The rearrangement uses TRBV19 and TRBJ1-5; perhaps TRBD1 as D (6 bases). The CDR3 totals 17 residues. Germline loops: CDR1 LNHDA, CDR2 SQIVND (reference sequence). Trimming removed 2 bases from V and 0 bases from J, with 14 bases in between. The CDR3, as DNA: TGTGCCAGTAGTATACGCCAGGGGAAGAGTAGCAATCAGCCCCAGCATTTT. Amino acids: CASSIRQGKSSNQPQHF.

The chain links TRBV3-1 (or the pseudogene TRBV3-2) to TRBJ1-2; TRBD1 might be the D (5 bases). Trimming removed 4 bases at V and 7 bases at J, with 22 bases between. The germline gives CDR1 LGHDT, CDR2 YNNKEL (reference sequence). The CDR3 spans 16 residues. CDR3 nucleotides: TGTGCCAGCAGCCTCGCGGGGCGGGGGTCCCTAGGTGGCTACACCTTC. Translation gives CASSLAGRGSLGGYTF.

The chain uses TRBV5-1 and TRBJ1-2; TRBD1 aligns across 10 bases. This CDR3 contains 15 residues. V dropped 4 bases and J dropped 7; count of bases not matched to a gene: 10. Germline V CDR1 and CDR2: SGHRS, YFSETQ. CDR3 nucleotides: TGCGCCAGCAGCCTCATGGGACAGGGGTATTCTGGCTACACCTTC. This sequence encodes CASSLMGQGYSGYTF.

The chain employs TRBV11-2 and TRBJ1-1; D is possibly TRBD1 (6 bases). The CDR3 runs to 15 residues. The germline V gene encodes CDR1 SGHAT and CDR2 FQNNGV. Trimming shortened V by 6 bases and J by 4 bases, and 18 bases separated the two germline ends. The CDR3, as DNA: TGTGCCAGCAGTTTCCAGGGAGGGGGAGGCACTGAAGCTTTCTTT. Translating gives CASSFQGGGGTEAFF.

The chain is built from TRBV19 and TRBJ1-4; no clear D. The CDR3 covers 16 residues. Trimming removed 3 bases from V and 0 bases from J, with 11 bases in between. The germline gives CDR1 LNHDA, CDR2 SQIVND (reference sequence). CDR3 DNA sequence: TGTGCCAGTAGTATCCGACACCTTGCAACTAATGAAAAACTGTTTTTT. This gives the protein CASSIRHLATNEKLFF.

The V and J genes are TRBV5-1 and TRBJ2-1; D is perhaps TRBD1 or TRBD2 (5 bases each). The CDR3 totals 15 residues. The V and J ends lost 1 base and 10 bases respectively, with 18 bases between them. The germline V gene encodes CDR1 SGHRS and CDR2 YFSETQ. CDR3 residues: CASSLNPRDGREQFF. CDR3 coding DNA: TGCGCCAGCAGCTTGAACCCCCGGGACGGAAGAGAGCAGTTCTTC.

The chain carries TRBV2 and TRBJ1-2; unclear D gene. V shed 6 bases and J shed 0 bases, with 11 bases lying between them. The length of the CDR3 is 14 residues. The germline CDR1 and CDR2 sequences are SNHLY and FYNNEI. Written as DNA, the CDR3 is TGTGCCAGCAGGTTGGGGTCCGCTAACTATGGCTACACCTTC. This codes for CASRLGSANYGYTF. The full variable domain, in which reference TRBV2 and TRBJ1-2 provide the parts outside the CDR3, is EPEVTQTPSHQVTQMGQEVILRCVPISNHLYFYWYRQILGQKVEFLVSFYNNEISEKSEIFDDQFSVERPDGSNFTLKIRSTKLEDSAMYFCASRLGSANYGYTFGSGTRLTVV.

The J gene is TRBJ1-6, the V gene TRBV6-5, with 8 bases fitting TRBD1. V was pared by 6 bases and J by 5 bases, with 6 bases of the junction left unmatched. Germline V gene data show CDR1 as MNHEY and CDR2 as SVGAGI. The CDR3 is 15 residues long. Here the CDR3 reads CASRPSTGDNSPLHF. CDR3 DNA sequence: TGTGCCAGCAGACCCTCGACAGGGGATAATTCACCCCTCCACTTT.

The chain is built from TRBV2 and TRBJ2-5, with D possibly matching TRBD1 (5 bases). V shed 11 bases and J shed 5 bases, with 30 bases lying between them. The CDR3 spans 17 residues. In germline, CDR1 is SNHLY, CDR2 FYNNEI. The DNA for the CDR3 is TGTGCCTCCAGCAGTGATTTCGGCAGGGTGGTACGGGAGACCCAGTACTTC. This codes for CASSSDFGRVVRETQYF.

This chain uses TRBV28 with TRBJ2-2; TRBD2 matches 7 bases. After removal of 4 bases from V and 2 bases from J, the junction contained 7 bases not matched to a gene. Looked up from germline, CDR1 is MDHEN and CDR2 is SYDVKM. This CDR3 has 16 amino acids. For the CDR3, the DNA is TGTGCCAGCAGTTCTCCTAGCGGTAACAACACCGGGGAGCTGTTTTTT. This gives the protein CASSSPSGNNTGELFF.

The chain has TRBV5-1 and TRBJ2-7; D remains unclear. The V end was cut by 1 base, the J end by 2 bases, with 10 bases between. The CDR3 has 14 amino acids. In germline, CDR1 is SGHRS, CDR2 YFSETQ. DNA for the CDR3: TGCGCCAGCAGCTTGAAGTCCCCCCCCTACGAGCAGTACTTC. Protein product: CASSLKSPPYEQYF.

This rearrangement joins TRBV18 to TRBJ1-4; tentative D call: TRBD1 (6 bases). Germline V gives CDR1 KGHSH, CDR2 LQKENI. V gave up 5 bases and J gave up 8 bases, with 15 bases separating them. CDR3 length: 14 amino acids. The CDR3 reads CASSKGGPTEKLFF. CDR3 nucleotides: TGTGCCAGCTCAAAGGGGGGACCCACCGAAAAACTGTTTTTT.

This chain links TRBV14 with TRBJ2-5; 9 positions match TRBD1. The CDR3 is 15 residues long. V trimming: 4 bases; J trimming: 4 bases; junction bases outside the gene matches: 7. Per the germline V gene, CDR1 is SGHDN and CDR2 is FVKESK. The CDR3 bases are TGTGCCAGCAGCCTGAACAGGGGGCGAGCAGAGACCCAGTACTTC. It yields the protein CASSLNRGRAETQYF.

The rearrangement joins TRBV14 to TRBJ1-4, with unresolved D. The V gene's germline CDR1 is SGHDN and CDR2 FVKESK. The V and J ends lost 4 bases and 8 bases respectively, with 23 bases between them. The CDR3 spans 17 residues. CDR3 DNA: TGTGCCAGCAGCCCGCCTCGTCGGGAAGGTCTAAGAGAAAAACTGTTTTTT. Translation: CASSPPRREGLREKLFF.

V and J are TRBV9 and TRBJ1-2, with D possibly TRBD1 on 5 matching bases. Per the germline V gene, CDR1 is SGDLS and CDR2 is YYNGEE. Trimming took off 3 bases at V and 7 bases at J, with 13 bases between the two ends. The CDR3 runs 13 residues. CDR3 residues: CASSAQGAIGYTF. CDR3 nucleotides: TGTGCCAGCAGCGCTCAAGGGGCCATTGGCTACACCTTC.

This chain uses TRBV7-2 with TRBJ1-4; 7 bases map to TRBD1. V lost 0 bases and J lost 7; bases outside the gene matches: 5. There are 15 residues in the CDR3. Per the germline V gene, CDR1 is SGHTA and CDR2 is FQGNSA. CDR3 sequence: CASSLAGTETEKLFF. The CDR3 coding sequence is TGTGCCAGCAGCTTAGCCGGGACAGAGACTGAAAAACTGTTTTTT.

The genes are TRBV3-1 (or the pseudogene TRBV3-2) and TRBJ1-2, with D unclear. Germline V gene data show CDR1 as LGHDT and CDR2 as YNNKEL (reference sequence). The CDR3 has 12 amino acids. V was cut by 1 base and J by 5 bases, with 5 bases left in between. CDR3 coding DNA: TGTGCCAGCAGCCAAGTTCGTTATGGCTACACCTTC. Amino acids: CASSQVRYGYTF.

In regard to this clone: The same CDR3 can be traced to other DNA sequences in this sample. CDR3 protein: CASSVDANYGYTF. CDR3 nucleotide sequence: TGTGCCAGCAGCGTAGATGCCAACTATGGCTACACCTTC. V usage is TRBV9 and J usage is TRBJ1-2; no reliable D call. Trimming left V 0 bases short and J 2 bases short, with 5 bases between. Germline V lookup: CDR1 SGDLS, CDR2 YYNGEE. CDR3 size: 13 residues. Drawing the rest from reference TRBV9 and TRBJ1-2, the complete variable domain is DSGVTQTPKHLITATGQRVTLRCSPRSGDLSVYWYQQSLDQGLQFLIQYYNGEERAKGNILERFSAQQFPDLHSELNLSSLELGDSALYFCASSVDANYGYTFGSGTRLTVV.

Turning to this clone: Other DNA sequences in this specimen translate into the identical CDR3. The CDR3 region has the DNA TGTGCCAGCAGCTTAGCGGAGACCCAGTACTTC. This codes for CASSLAETQYF. This chain joins TRBV7-9 and TRBJ2-5; no definite D call. The CDR3 consists of 11 residues. Trimming cost V 0 bases and J 5 bases, with 1 base left between them. Germline V lookup: CDR1 SEHNR, CDR2 FQNEAQ (reference sequence).